Listed below are T cell receptor beta chains from one sample, sequenced in a study of blood T cell repertoires in COVID-19. The data were produced by immunoSEQ multiplex PCR, yet TCRdb's version contains in-frame clones alone and is incomplete. Of roughly 300,000 clones in the sample, 84% are singletons; the top ten hold more than 1.4%. The sequencing sample was made of peripheral blood. Every receptor here comes from a human donor with COVID-19, enrolled during active disease. The donor label of this sample is uncertain. Both conserved end residues are part of each CDR3. A D gene is named only where the DNA matches it firmly. The size of a clone is reported for some rows only, either as once, few or many, or as a class for expanded clones.

j_call,clone_size,v_call,cdr3_length,d_call,cdr3_nt,cdr3_aa
TRBJ1-2,many,TRBV19,16,TRBD1,TGTGCCAGTAGTATTAAGGGACAGGGTCCACGGGATGGCTACACCTTC,CASSIKGQGPRDGYTF
TRBJ1-2,-,TRBV11-2,13,-,TGTGCCAGCAGCTCACAGCCTAACTATGGCTACACCTTC,CASSSQPNYGYTF
TRBJ2-5,-,TRBV29-1,14,-,TGCAGCGTATCATTGCCTCAGACGGGGGAGACCCAGTACTTC,CSVSLPQTGETQYF
TRBJ1-2,-,TRBV7-9,13,-,TGTGCCAGCAGCTCTCAGGGGATTAATGGCTACACCTTC,CASSSQGINGYTF
TRBJ2-3,few,TRBV4-3,17,TRBD2,TGCGCCAGCAGCCAAGATCTCTTGGGACTACACACAGATACGCAGTATTTT,CASSQDLLGLHTDTQYF
TRBJ2-1,-,TRBV5-1,14,TRBD1,TGCGCCAGCCAACCGGGACAGGGGGGTAATGAGCAGTTCTTC,CASQPGQGGNEQFF
TRBJ1-2,-,TRBV28,17,-,TGTGCCAGCAGTTTCGCGTATGCGATGGGGGCGTTCTATGGCTACACCTTC,CASSFAYAMGAFYGYTF
TRBJ2-7,-,TRBV28,11,-,TGTGCCAGCAGCAACTACTACGAGCAGTACTTC,CASSNYYEQYF
TRBJ2-2,-,TRBV3-1/TRBV3-2,16,TRBD2,TGTGCCAGCAGCCTGGGACTAGCGGGAGTTGTCGGGGAGCTGTTTTTT,CASSLGLAGVVGELFF
TRBJ2-5,-,TRBV12-3/TRBV12-4,13,-,TGTGCCAGCAGTTTTTGGGGCGGAGAGACCCAGTACTTC,CASSFWGGETQYF
TRBJ2-2,-,TRBV9,14,TRBD1,TGTGCCAGCAGCCCACGACAGGGCACCGGGGAGCTGTTTTTT,CASSPRQGTGELFF
TRBJ2-5,few,TRBV18,13,-,TGTGCCAGCTCACCACCCTCTCGAGAGACCCAGTACTTC,CASSPPSRETQYF
TRBJ1-2,-,TRBV5-1,20,-,TGCGCCAGTGTACCGTACCCTCCCGGGACACCCGAGGATGACTCCTATGGCTACACCTTC,CASVPYPPGTPEDDSYGYTF
TRBJ2-7,-,TRBV27,14,-,TGTGCCAGCAGTTTTTCGAGCGATGCCTACGAGCAGTACTTC,CASSFSSDAYEQYF
TRBJ2-7,-,TRBV3-1/TRBV3-2,14,TRBD2,TGTGCCAGCAGCGGAACTAGCGGGAGCTACGAGCAGTACTTC,CASSGTSGSYEQYF
TRBJ1-2,-,TRBV12-3/TRBV12-4,13,TRBD1,TGTGCCAGCAGTTTAACAGGGGTGGGCGGCTACACCTTC,CASSLTGVGGYTF
TRBJ2-1,few,TRBV6-2/TRBV6-3,14,-,TGTGCCAGCAGTTACGCGGATCCGCCGACTCCGGAGTTCTTC,CASSYADPPTPEFF
TRBJ1-1,-,TRBV6-5,14,-,TGTGCCAGCAGTTCCGGACAGCCGAACACTGAAGCTTTCTTT,CASSSGQPNTEAFF
TRBJ1-1,-,TRBV5-4,16,TRBD1,TGTGCCAGCAGCCCTTCCCCCCGGACAGGGGACGGCCAAGCTTTCTTT,CASSPSPRTGDGQAFF
TRBJ2-1,-,TRBV6-5,14,TRBD2,TGTGCCAGCACCCGGACTAGCGGCTACAATGAGCAGTTCTTC,CASTRTSGYNEQFF
TRBJ1-5,-,TRBV5-1,14,-,TGCGCCAGCAGCTTGGATGGCCCGAATCAGCCCCAGCATTTT,CASSLDGPNQPQHF
TRBJ2-1,-,TRBV28,19,TRBD2,TGTGCCAGCACCACGACAGGACTAGCGGGAGCGGGTCCCTACAATGAGCAGTTCTTC,CASTTTGLAGAGPYNEQFF
TRBJ2-3,-,TRBV5-1,15,TRBD2,TGCGCCAGCAGCCCAACTAGCGGCTTCACAGATACGCAGTATTTT,CASSPTSGFTDTQYF
TRBJ1-1,-,TRBV11-2,15,TRBD1,TGTGCCAGCAGCGGGACAGCCGAGCTGGTTGCTGAAGCTTTCTTT,CASSGTAELVAEAFF
TRBJ2-5,-,TRBV9,14,-,TGTGCCAGCAGCGTAGCGACTAGAGGGGAGACCCAGTACTTC,CASSVATRGETQYF
TRBJ1-1,once,TRBV5-5,16,-,TGTGCCAGCAGCTTTGGGAGGGCCCAGGCGCACACTGAAGCTTTCTTT,CASSFGRAQAHTEAFF
TRBJ1-2,-,TRBV6-5,16,-,TGTGCCAGCAGTTCAGACGCGGGGATAGGGAACTATGGCTACACCTTC,CASSSDAGIGNYGYTF
TRBJ2-1,-,TRBV29-1,13,-,TGCACCCTTGGGGGGAGCTCCTACAATGAGCAGTTCTTC,CTLGGSSYNEQFF
TRBJ1-2,-,TRBV28,14,TRBD1,TGTGCCAGCAGCTTAACAGGGGTCTTGTATGGCTACACCTTC,CASSLTGVLYGYTF
TRBJ2-7,-,TRBV21-1,16,-,TGTGCCAGCAGCAAAAGGGGGGGAGGGGAACCCTACGAGCAGTACTTC,CASSKRGGGEPYEQYF
TRBJ1-3,-,TRBV2,14,TRBD1,TGTGCCAGCAGGATGGGGACAGCTGGAAACACCATATATTTT,CASRMGTAGNTIYF
TRBJ2-7,once,TRBV4-3,16,TRBD1,TGCGCCAGCAGCCAGGACAGGACAGGGGGTGGCTACGAGCAGTACTTC,CASSQDRTGGGYEQYF
TRBJ2-7,-,TRBV18,15,TRBD1,TGTGCCAGCTCACATACGACAGGGCGCTCCTACGAGCAGTACTTC,CASSHTTGRSYEQYF
TRBJ2-3,-,TRBV5-5,15,TRBD2,TGTGCCAGCAGCAACGGACTAGCCAGCACAGATACGCAGTATTTT,CASSNGLASTDTQYF
TRBJ2-1,once,TRBV5-4,13,-,TGTGCCAGCAGCTTGCCCGGGGGCAATGAGCAGTTCTTC,CASSLPGGNEQFF
TRBJ2-2,-,TRBV2,15,TRBD2,TGTGCCAGCACCCCACTAGCGGGAGTCGTCGGGGAGCTGTTTTTT,CASTPLAGVVGELFF
TRBJ1-1,-,TRBV7-9,12,TRBD1,TGTGCCAGCAGCGCCACGACAGGGCGAGCTTTCTTT,CASSATTGRAFF
TRBJ2-7,-,TRBV27,14,-,TGTGCCAGCAGCCTTCGACAGAATAACTACGAGCAGTACTTC,CASSLRQNNYEQYF
TRBJ1-1,-,TRBV5-1,16,TRBD1,TGCGCCAGCAGCATGAACCCGGGACAGGGAGGAACTGAAGCTTTCTTT,CASSMNPGQGGTEAFF
TRBJ2-7,few,TRBV4-1,14,-,TGCGCCAGCAGCCGGGGCACCTCCGGCGGCGAGCAGTACTTC,CASSRGTSGGEQYF
TRBJ2-7,-,TRBV19,13,TRBD1,TGTGCCAGTAGTATGGACAGGGCGGGCGAGCAGTACTTC,CASSMDRAGEQYF
TRBJ1-2,once,TRBV6-2/TRBV6-3,15,TRBD1,TGTGCCAGCAGTGATCCTAACAGGGGGAACTATGGCTACACCTTC,CASSDPNRGNYGYTF
TRBJ1-6,-,TRBV20-1,15,-,TGCAGTGCTAGTGGCGCGAGCTCCTATAATTCACCCCTCCACTTT,CSASGASSYNSPLHF
TRBJ1-6,-,TRBV3-1/TRBV3-2,16,TRBD1,TGTGCCAGCAGCCAAGGGGAGGACAGGTTCAATTCACCCCTCCACTTT,CASSQGEDRFNSPLHF